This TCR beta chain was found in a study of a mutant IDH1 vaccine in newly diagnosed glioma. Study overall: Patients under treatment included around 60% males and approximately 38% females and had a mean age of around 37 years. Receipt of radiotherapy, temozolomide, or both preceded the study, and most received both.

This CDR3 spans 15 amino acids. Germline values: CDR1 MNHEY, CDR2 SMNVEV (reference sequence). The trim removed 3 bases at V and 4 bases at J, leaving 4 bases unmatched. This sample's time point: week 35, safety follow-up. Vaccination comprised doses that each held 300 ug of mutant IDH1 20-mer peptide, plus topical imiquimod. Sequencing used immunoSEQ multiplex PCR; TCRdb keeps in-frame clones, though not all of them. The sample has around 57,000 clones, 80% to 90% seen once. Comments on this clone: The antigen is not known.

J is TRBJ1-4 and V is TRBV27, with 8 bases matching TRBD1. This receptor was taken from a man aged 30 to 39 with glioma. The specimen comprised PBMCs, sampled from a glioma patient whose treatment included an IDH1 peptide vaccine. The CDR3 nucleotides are TGTGCCAGCAGTTTCAGGACAGGGATTAATGAAAAACTGTTTTTT. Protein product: CASSFRTGINEKLFF.